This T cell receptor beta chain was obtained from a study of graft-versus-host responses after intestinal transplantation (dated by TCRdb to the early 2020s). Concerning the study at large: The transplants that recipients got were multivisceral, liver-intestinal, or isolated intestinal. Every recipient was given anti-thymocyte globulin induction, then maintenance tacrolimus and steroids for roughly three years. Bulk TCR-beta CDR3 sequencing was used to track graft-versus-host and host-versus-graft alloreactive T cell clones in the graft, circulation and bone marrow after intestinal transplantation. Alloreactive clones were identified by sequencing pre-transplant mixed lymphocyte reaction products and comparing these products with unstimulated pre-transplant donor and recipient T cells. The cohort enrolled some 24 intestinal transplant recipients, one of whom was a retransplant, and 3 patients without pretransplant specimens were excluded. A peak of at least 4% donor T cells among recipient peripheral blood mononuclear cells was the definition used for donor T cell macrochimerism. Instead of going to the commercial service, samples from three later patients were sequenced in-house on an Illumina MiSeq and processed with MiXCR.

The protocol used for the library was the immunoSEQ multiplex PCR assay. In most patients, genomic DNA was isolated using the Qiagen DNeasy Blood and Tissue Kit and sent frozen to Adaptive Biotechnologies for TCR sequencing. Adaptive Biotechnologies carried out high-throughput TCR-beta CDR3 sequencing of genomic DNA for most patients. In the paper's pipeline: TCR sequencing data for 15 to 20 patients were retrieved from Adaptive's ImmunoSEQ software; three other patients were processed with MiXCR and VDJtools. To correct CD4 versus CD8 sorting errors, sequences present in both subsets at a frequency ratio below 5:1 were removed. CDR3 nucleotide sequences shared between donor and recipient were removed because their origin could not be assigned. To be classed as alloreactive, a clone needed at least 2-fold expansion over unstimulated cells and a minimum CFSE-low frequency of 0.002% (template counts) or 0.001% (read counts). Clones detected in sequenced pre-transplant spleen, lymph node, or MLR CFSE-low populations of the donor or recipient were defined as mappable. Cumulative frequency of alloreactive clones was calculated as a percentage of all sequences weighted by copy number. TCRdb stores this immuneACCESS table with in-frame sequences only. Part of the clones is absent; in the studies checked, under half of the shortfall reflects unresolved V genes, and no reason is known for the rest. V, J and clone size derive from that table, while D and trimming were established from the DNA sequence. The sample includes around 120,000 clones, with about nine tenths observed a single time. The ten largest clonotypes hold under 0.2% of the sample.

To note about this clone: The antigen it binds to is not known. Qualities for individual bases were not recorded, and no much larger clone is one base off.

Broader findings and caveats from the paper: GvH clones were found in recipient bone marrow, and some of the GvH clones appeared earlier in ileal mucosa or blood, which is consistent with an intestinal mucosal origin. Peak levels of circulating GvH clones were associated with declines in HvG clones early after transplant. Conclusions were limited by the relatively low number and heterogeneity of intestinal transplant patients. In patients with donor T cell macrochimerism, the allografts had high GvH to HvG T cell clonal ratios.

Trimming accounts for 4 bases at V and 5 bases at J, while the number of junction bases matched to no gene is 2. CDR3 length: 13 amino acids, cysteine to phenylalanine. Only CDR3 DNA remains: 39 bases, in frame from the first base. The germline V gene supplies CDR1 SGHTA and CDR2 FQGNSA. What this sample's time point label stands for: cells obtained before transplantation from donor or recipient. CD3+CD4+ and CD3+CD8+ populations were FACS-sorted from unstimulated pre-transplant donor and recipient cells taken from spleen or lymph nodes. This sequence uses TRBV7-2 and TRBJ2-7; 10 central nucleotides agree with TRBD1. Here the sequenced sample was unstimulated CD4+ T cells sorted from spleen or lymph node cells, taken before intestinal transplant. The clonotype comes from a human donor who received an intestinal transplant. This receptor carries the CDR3 CASSSGTGDEQYF. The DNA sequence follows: TGTGCCAGCAGCTCCGGGACAGGGGACGAGCAGTACTTC.